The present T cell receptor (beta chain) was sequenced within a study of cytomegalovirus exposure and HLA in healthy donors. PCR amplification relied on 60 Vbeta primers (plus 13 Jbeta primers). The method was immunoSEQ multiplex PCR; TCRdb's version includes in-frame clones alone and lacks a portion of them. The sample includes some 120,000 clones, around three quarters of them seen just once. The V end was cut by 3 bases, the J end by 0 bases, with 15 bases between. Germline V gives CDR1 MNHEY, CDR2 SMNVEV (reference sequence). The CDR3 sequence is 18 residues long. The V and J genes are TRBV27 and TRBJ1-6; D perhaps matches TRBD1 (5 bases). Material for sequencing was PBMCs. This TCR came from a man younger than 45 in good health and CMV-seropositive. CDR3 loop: CASSLFLLGGSYNSPLHF. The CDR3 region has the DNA TGTGCCAGCAGTTTGTTCCTCTTGGGGGGCTCCTATAATTCACCCCTCCACTTT.